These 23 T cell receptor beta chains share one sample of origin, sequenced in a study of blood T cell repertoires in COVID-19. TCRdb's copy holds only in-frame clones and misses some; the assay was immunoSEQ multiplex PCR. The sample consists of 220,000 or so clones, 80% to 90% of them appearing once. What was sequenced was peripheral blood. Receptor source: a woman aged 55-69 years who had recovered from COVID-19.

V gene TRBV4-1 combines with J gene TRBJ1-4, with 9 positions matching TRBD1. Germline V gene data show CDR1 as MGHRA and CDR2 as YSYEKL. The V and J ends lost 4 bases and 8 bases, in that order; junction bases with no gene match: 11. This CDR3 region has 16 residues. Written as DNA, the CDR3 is TGCGCCAGCAGCCTAAATTTCCGGGACAGGGAGGAAAAACTGTTTTTT. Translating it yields CASSLNFRDREEKLFF.

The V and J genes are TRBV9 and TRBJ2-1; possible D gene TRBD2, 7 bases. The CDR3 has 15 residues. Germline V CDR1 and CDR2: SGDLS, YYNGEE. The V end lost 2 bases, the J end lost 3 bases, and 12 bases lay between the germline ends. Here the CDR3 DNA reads TGTGCCAGCAGCGTCCTCGGGGGGCTCTACAATGAGCAGTTCTTC. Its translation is CASSVLGGLYNEQFF.

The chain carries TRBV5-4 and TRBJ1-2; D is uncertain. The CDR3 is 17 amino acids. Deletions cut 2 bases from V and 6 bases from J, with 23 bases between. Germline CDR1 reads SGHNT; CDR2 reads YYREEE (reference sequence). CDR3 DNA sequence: TGTGCCAGCAGCTTAAGTGCCGGAGTCTCCATAGGCGATGGCTACACCTTC. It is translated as CASSLSAGVSIGDGYTF.

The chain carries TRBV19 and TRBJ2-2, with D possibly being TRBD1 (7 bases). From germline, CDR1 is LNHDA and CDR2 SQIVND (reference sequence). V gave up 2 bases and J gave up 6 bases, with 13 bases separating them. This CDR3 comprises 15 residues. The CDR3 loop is CASSILDREAGELFF. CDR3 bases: TGTGCCAGTAGTATACTAGACAGGGAGGCCGGGGAGCTGTTTTTT.

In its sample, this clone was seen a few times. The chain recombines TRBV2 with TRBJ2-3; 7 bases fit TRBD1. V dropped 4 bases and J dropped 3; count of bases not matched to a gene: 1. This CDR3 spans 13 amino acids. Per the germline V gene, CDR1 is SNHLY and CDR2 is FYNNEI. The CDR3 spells CASSGQGTDTQYF. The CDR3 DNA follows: TGTGCCAGCAGTGGACAGGGTACAGATACGCAGTATTTT.

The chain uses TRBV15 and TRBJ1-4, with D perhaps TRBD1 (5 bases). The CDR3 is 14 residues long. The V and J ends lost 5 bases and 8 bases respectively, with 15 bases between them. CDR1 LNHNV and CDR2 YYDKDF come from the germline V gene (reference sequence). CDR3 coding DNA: TGTGCCACCAGCGGAAGACTGGGGGGGGAAAAACTGTTTTTT. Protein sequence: CATSGRLGGEKLFF.

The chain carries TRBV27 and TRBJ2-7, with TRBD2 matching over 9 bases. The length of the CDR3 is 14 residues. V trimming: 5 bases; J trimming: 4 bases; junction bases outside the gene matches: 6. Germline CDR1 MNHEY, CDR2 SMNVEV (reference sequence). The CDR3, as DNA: TGTGCCAGCAGTCCCGTAGCGGGGGCATACGAGCAGTACTTC. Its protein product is CASSPVAGAYEQYF.

Written as DNA, the CDR3 is TGTGCCAGCAGCTTGGAAGCCAAATCCACAGATACGCAGTATTTT. Protein product: CASSLEAKSTDTQYF. The chain carries TRBV5-8 and TRBJ2-3; no clear D gene. Looked up from germline, CDR1 is SGHTS and CDR2 is YDEGEE. V was clipped by 0 bases and J by 2 bases, with 10 bases between them. The CDR3 spans 15 residues. The entire variable domain, with the rest obtained from reference TRBV5-8 and TRBJ2-3, is as follows: EAGVTQSPTHLIKTRGQQATLRCSPISGHTSVYWYQQALGLGLQFLLWYDEGEERNRGNFPPRFSGRQFPNYSSELNVNALELEDSALYLCASSLEAKSTDTQYFGPGTRLTVL.

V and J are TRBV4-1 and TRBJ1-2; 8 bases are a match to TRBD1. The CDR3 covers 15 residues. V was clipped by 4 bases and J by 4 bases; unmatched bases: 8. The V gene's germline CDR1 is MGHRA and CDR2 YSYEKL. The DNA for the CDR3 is TGCGCCAGCAGCCCGGACAGGGAGGATACCTATGGCTACACCTTC. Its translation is CASSPDREDTYGYTF.

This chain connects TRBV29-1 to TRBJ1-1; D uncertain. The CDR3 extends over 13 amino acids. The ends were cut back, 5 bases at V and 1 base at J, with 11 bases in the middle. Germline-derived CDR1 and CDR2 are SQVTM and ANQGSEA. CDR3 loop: CSVQRDGNTEAFF. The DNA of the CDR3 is TGCAGCGTTCAAAGAGATGGGAACACTGAAGCTTTCTTT.

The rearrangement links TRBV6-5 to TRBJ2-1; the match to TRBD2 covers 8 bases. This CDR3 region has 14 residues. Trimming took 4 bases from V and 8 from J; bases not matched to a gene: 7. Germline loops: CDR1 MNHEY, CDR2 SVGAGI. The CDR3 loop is CASSFVSGGYEQFF. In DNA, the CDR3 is TGTGCCAGCAGTTTCGTGTCGGGGGGGTATGAGCAGTTCTTC.

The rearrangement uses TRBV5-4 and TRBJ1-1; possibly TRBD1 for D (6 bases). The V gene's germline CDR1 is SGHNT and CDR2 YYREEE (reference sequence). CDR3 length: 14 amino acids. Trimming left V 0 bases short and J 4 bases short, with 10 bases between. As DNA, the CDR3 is TGTGCCAGCAGCTTGGAACAGGGTGGCACTGAAGCTTTCTTT. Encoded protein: CASSLEQGGTEAFF. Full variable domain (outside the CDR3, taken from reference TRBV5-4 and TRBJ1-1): ETGVTQSPTHLIKTRGQQVTLRCSSQSGHNTVSWYQQALGQGPQFIFQYYREEENGRGNFPPRFSGLQFPNYSSELNVNALELDDSALYLCASSLEQGGTEAFFGQGTRLTVV.

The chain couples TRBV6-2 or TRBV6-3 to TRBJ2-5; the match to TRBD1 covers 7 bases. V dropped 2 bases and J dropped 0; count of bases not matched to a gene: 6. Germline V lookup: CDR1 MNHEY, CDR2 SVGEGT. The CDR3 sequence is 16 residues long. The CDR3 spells CASSYPKDRYQETQYF. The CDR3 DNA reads TGTGCCAGCAGTTACCCGAAGGACAGGTACCAAGAGACCCAGTACTTC.

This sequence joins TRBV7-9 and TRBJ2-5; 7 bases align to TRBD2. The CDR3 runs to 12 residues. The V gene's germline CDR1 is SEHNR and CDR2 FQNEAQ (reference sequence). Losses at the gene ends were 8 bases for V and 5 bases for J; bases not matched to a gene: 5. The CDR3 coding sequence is TGTGCCAGCCTGGGGGAGGGGGAGACCCAGTACTTC. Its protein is CASLGEGETQYF.

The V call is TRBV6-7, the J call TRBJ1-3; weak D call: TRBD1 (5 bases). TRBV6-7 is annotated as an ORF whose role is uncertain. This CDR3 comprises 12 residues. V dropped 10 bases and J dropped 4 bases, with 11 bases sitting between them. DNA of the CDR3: TGTGCCACGCAGACAGACGGAAACACCATATATTTT. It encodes CATQTDGNTIYF.

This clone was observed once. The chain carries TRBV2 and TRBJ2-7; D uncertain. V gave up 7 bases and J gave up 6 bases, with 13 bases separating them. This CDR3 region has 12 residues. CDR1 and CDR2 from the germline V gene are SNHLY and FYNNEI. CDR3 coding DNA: TGTGCCAGCACTCGAATGCCTAGCGAGCAGTACTTC. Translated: CASTRMPSEQYF.

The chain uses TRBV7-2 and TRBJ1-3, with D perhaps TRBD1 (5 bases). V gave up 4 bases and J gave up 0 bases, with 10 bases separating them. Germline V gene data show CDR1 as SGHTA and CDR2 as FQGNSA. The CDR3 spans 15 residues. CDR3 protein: CASSSGLNSGNTIYF. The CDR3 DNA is TGTGCCAGCAGCTCGGGACTGAACTCTGGAAACACCATATATTTT.

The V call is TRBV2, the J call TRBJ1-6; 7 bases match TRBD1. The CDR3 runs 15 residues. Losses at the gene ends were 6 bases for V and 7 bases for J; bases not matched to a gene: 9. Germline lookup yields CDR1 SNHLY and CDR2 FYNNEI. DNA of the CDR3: TGTGCCAGCAGGAAGCCGGGACAGAGGAATTCACCCCTCCACTTT. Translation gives CASRKPGQRNSPLHF.

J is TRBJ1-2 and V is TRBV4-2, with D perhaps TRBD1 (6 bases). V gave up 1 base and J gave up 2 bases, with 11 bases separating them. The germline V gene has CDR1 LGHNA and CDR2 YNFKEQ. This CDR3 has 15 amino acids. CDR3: CASSQVNRENYGYTF. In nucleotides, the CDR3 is TGTGCCAGCAGCCAAGTTAACAGGGAAAACTATGGCTACACCTTC.

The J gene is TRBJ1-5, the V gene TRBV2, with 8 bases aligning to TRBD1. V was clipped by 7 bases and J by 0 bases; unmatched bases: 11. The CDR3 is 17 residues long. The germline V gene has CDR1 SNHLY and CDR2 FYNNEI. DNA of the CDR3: TGTGCCAGCACCAAATTTCAGGGGGCGGCTAGCAATCAGCCCCAGCATTTT. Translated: CASTKFQGAASNQPQHF.

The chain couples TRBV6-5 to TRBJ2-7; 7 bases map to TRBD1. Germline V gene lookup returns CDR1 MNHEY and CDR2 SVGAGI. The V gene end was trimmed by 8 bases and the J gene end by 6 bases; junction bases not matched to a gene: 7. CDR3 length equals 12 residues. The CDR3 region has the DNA TGTGCCAGCTCCCGGACAGGAGGCGAGCAGTACTTC. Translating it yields CASSRTGGEQYF.

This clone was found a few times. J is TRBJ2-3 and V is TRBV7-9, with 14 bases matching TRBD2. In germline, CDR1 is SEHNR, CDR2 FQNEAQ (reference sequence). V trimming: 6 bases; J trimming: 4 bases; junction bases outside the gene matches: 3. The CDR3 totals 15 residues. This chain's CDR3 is CASRATSGGADTQYF. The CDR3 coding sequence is TGTGCCAGCAGGGCGACTAGCGGGGGGGCAGATACGCAGTATTTT. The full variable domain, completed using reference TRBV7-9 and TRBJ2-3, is DTGVSQNPRHKITKRGQNVTFRCDPISEHNRLYWYRQTLGQGPEFLTYFQNEAQLEKSRLLSDRFSAERPKGSFSTLEIQRTEQGDSAMYLCASRATSGGADTQYFGPGTRLTVL.

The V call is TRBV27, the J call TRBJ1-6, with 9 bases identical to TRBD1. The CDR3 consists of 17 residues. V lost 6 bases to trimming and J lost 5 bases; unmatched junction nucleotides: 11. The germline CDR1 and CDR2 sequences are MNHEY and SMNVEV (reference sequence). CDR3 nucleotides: TGTGCCAGCAGGACCTCGACAGGGGGTTGGGATAATTCACCCCTCCACTTT. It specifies CASRTSTGGWDNSPLHF.